These T cell receptor beta chains were read from a single sample in a study of cytomegalovirus exposure and HLA in healthy donors. Produced via immunoSEQ multiplex PCR; TCRdb's table is partial and in-frame only. The sample's table shows about 96,000 clones. The sample comprised PBMCs. All receptors come from a woman under 40 in good health and CMV-seronegative. Both conserved end residues are part of each CDR3. A D gene is named only where the DNA matches it firmly.

>TRBD2|TRBJ2-7|TRBV5-1
CASSLGEFGGGSYEQYF
TGCGCCAGCAGCTTGGGTGAGTTTGGCGGGGGATCCTACGAGCAGTACTTC
>.|TRBJ1-6|TRBV28
CASSGPFSYNSPLHF
TGTGCCAGCAGTGGCCCTTTCTCCTATAATTCACCCCTCCACTTT
>TRBD1|TRBJ1-5|TRBV4-2
CASSQSPGGAGQPQHF
TGTGCCAGCAGCCAATCCCCAGGGGGCGCGGGTCAGCCCCAGCATTTT
>TRBD1|TRBJ1-1|TRBV28
CASTNPGQGTEAFF
TGTGCCAGCACTAACCCGGGACAGGGAACTGAAGCTTTCTTT
>.|TRBJ1-5|TRBV7-8
CASSLVGGSQPQHF
TGTGCCAGCAGCTTGGTGGGAGGGTCTCAGCCCCAGCATTTT
>.|TRBJ2-7|TRBV19
CASSTRRAGEQYF
TGTGCCAGTAGTACTCGGAGGGCAGGCGAGCAGTACTTC
>TRBD1|TRBJ1-1|TRBV5-5
CASSLEWTGMATEAFF
TGTGCCAGCAGCTTGGAATGGACAGGAATGGCCACTGAAGCTTTCTTT
>.|TRBJ1-5|TRBV21-1
CLTGEQPQHF
TGCCTGACGGGGGAGCAGCCCCAGCATTTT
>TRBD1|TRBJ2-7|TRBV28
CASTRGDRGNEQYF
TGTGCCAGCACCCGTGGGGACAGGGGCAACGAGCAGTACTTC
>.|TRBJ2-2|TRBV6-6
CASSYRGTGELFF
TGTGCCAGCAGTTATAGGGGGACCGGGGAGCTGTTTTTT
>TRBD2|TRBJ2-1|TRBV6-1
CASLTSGGRNEQFF
TGTGCCAGCCTGACTAGCGGGGGGAGGAATGAGCAGTTCTTC
>TRBD1|TRBJ1-1|TRBV19
CATARWTGDEAFF
TGTGCCACCGCTAGGTGGACAGGAGATGAAGCTTTCTTT
>.|TRBJ2-6|TRBV7-3
CASSTVGSGANVLTF
TGTGCCAGCAGCACCGTCGGGTCCGGGGCCAACGTCCTGACTTTC
>.|TRBJ1-2|TRBV19
CASSIPSGLLGYTF
TGTGCCAGTAGTATACCCTCCGGACTTTTGGGCTACACCTTC
>TRBD1|TRBJ1-1|TRBV29-1
CSADRGMNTEAFF
TGCAGCGCGGACAGGGGGATGAACACTGAAGCTTTCTTT
>TRBD2|TRBJ2-1|TRBV19
CASSIGGLAGGWGQFF
TGTGCCAGTAGTATAGGGGGGCTAGCGGGAGGTTGGGGGCAGTTCTTC
>TRBD1|TRBJ1-2|TRBV28
CAGGTGGSGYTF
TGTGCCGGAGGTACAGGGGGCTCTGGCTACACCTTC
>TRBD1|TRBJ2-4|TRBV5-4
CASSLTGTGMDIQYF
TGTGCCAGCAGCCTGACCGGGACAGGGATGGACATTCAGTACTTC
>.|TRBJ2-2|TRBV28
CASSRGVVQGGELFF
TGTGCCAGCAGTCGTGGAGTAGTGCAAGGCGGGGAGCTGTTTTTT
>.|TRBJ2-2|TRBV10-3
CAISEGERAGELFF
TGTGCCATCAGTGAGGGAGAACGAGCCGGGGAGCTGTTTTTT
>TRBD1|TRBJ1-6|TRBV6-1
CASSGDRDSPLHF
TGTGCCAGCAGTGGGGACAGGGATTCACCCCTCCACTTT
>.|TRBJ2-3|TRBV5-1
CASSQYTDTQYF
TGCGCCAGCAGCCAGTACACAGATACGCAGTATTTT
>.|TRBJ2-1|TRBV5-4
CASSLSQGDEQFF
TGTGCCAGCAGCTTATCACAGGGCGATGAGCAGTTCTTC
>TRBD1|TRBJ2-1|TRBV14
CASSRDRVEQFF
TGTGCCAGCAGCAGGGACAGGGTTGAGCAGTTCTTC
>TRBD1|TRBJ2-7|TRBV5-1
CASSQTGDQVYEQYF
TGCGCCAGCAGCCAAACAGGGGACCAGGTCTACGAGCAGTACTTC
>.|TRBJ1-3|TRBV7-6
CASSSGGGTGNTIYF
TGTGCCAGCAGCTCTGGGGGGGGAACTGGAAACACCATATATTTT
>.|TRBJ2-3|TRBV7-9
CASSPNTGGDTQYF
TGTGCCAGCAGCCCGAACACCGGGGGAGATACGCAGTATTTT
>TRBD2|TRBJ2-1|TRBV20-1
CRAGVSDEQFF
TGCCGAGCGGGAGTAAGCGATGAGCAGTTCTTC
>TRBD2|TRBJ2-3|TRBV2
CASLSTAGGTDTQYF
TGTGCCAGCCTTTCTACGGCGGGGGGCACAGATACGCAGTATTTT
>TRBD1|TRBJ1-1|TRBV29-1
CSGKKDRGEAEAFF
TGCAGCGGGAAAAAAGACAGGGGCGAGGCTGAAGCTTTCTTT
>TRBD1|TRBJ2-3|TRBV5-1
CASSLGQGISSTDTQYF
TGCGCCAGCAGCTTGGGACAGGGGATTTCTAGCACAGATACGCAGTATTTT
>TRBD1|TRBJ2-7|TRBV7-8
CASSTRTGTYEQYF
TGTGCCAGCAGCACCCGGACAGGGACATACGAGCAGTACTTC
>.|TRBJ2-4|TRBV2
CASSDRWMTKNIQYF
TGTGCCAGCAGTGACAGGTGGATGACCAAAAACATTCAGTACTTC
>.|TRBJ1-4|TRBV12-2
CASRLPGQASRGTNEKLFF
TGTGCAAGTCGTTTACCCGGACAGGCCAGCCGGGGAACTAATGAAAAACTGTTTTTT
>TRBD2|TRBJ2-2|TRBV27
CASTSTPGLAGVGELFF
TGTGCCAGCACTTCGACCCCGGGACTAGCGGGAGTTGGGGAGCTGTTTTTT
>.|TRBJ1-1|TRBV19
CASSIPGLGTEAFF
TGTGCCAGTAGTATACCAGGGCTTGGGACTGAAGCTTTCTTT
>TRBD1|TRBJ2-7|TRBV7-9
CASSPWTGGYEQYF
TGTGCCAGCAGCCCCTGGACAGGGGGCTACGAGCAGTACTTC
>.|TRBJ2-5|TRBV10-3
CAISESKMAGNQETQYF
TGTGCCATCAGTGAGTCGAAGATGGCGGGAAACCAAGAGACCCAGTACTTC
>.|TRBJ1-3|TRBV2
CASGEQATRGNTIYF
TGTGCCAGCGGGGAACAGGCTACAAGGGGAAACACCATATATTTT
>TRBD1|TRBJ2-3|TRBV2
CASSEPGGNTDTQYF
TGTGCCAGCAGTGAGCCAGGGGGAAACACAGATACGCAGTATTTT
>.|TRBJ2-1|TRBV5-6
CASSLEVPPQFF
TGTGCCAGCAGCTTAGAGGTCCCACCGCAGTTCTTC
>.|TRBJ2-5|TRBV7-2
CASSSNLGARETQYF
TGTGCCAGCAGCTCAAACCTGGGGGCCAGGGAGACCCAGTACTTC
>TRBD1|TRBJ1-5|TRBV27
CASSPDRDQPQHF
TGTGCCAGCAGTCCCGACAGGGATCAGCCCCAGCATTTT
>TRBD2|TRBJ2-3|TRBV28
CASGTSGGPHPPDTQYF
TGTGCCAGCGGTACTAGCGGGGGGCCTCACCCCCCAGATACGCAGTATTTT
>TRBD2|TRBJ2-3|TRBV7-2
CASSAWTSGLTDTQYF
TGTGCCAGCAGCGCCTGGACTAGCGGTCTCACAGATACGCAGTATTTT
>TRBD1|TRBJ2-1|TRBV19
CASSKTGYDEQFF
TGTGCCAGTAGTAAGACAGGGTACGATGAGCAGTTCTTC
>.|TRBJ1-2|TRBV14
CASSQTGNRAPGYTF
TGTGCCAGCAGCCAAACAGGGAACAGGGCCCCTGGCTACACCTTC
>.|TRBJ2-1|TRBV27
CASSLAERGNEQFF
TGTGCCAGCAGTTTAGCTGAGAGAGGCAATGAGCAGTTCTTC
>.|TRBJ2-3|TRBV2
CASSNTGIDTDTQYF
TGTGCCAGCAGCAACACAGGGATTGATACAGATACGCAGTATTTT
>TRBD2|TRBJ2-2|TRBV5-1
CASSLDWTSSHTGELFF
TGCGCCAGCAGCTTGGATTGGACTAGCTCCCACACCGGGGAGCTGTTTTTT
>.|TRBJ2-7|TRBV27
CASTDTSSYEQYF
TGTGCCAGCACCGATACTAGCTCCTACGAGCAGTACTTC
>TRBD1|TRBJ2-7|TRBV6-5
CASRTIRDRAYEQYF
TGTGCCAGCAGAACGATCCGGGACAGAGCCTACGAGCAGTACTTC
>.|TRBJ1-1|TRBV28
CASSLSAGANTEAFF
TGTGCCAGCAGTTTATCGGCAGGCGCGAACACTGAAGCTTTCTTT